This TCR beta chain was retrieved from a study of blood T cell repertoires in COVID-19. Overall study: PBMCs, B-cell-depleted T cells, or T cells were the source of the cDNA or gDNA that made up the material.

The CDR3 totals 13 residues. Germline V gene sequence: CDR1 SEHNR, CDR2 FQNEAQ (reference sequence). Original analysis: How many nucleated cells were present was estimated from reference gene primer amplification. Produced via immunoSEQ multiplex PCR; TCRdb's table is partial and in-frame only. V, J and clone size are taken as reported in that table, and D and trimming were inferred from the DNA itself. The sample yields approximately 90,000 clones, about four fifths seen once. A note on this clone: One end of the junction fails to match germline, which may point to a read error.

Sequencing was carried out using peripheral blood. This chain uses TRBV7-9 with TRBJ1-6; D is uncertain. This TCR was sampled from a man aged 70-80 years with COVID-19, enrolled during active disease. CDR3 sequence: CASSFEDNSPLHF. The CDR3 bases are TGTGCCAGCAGCTTCGAGGATAACTCACCCCTCCACTTT.